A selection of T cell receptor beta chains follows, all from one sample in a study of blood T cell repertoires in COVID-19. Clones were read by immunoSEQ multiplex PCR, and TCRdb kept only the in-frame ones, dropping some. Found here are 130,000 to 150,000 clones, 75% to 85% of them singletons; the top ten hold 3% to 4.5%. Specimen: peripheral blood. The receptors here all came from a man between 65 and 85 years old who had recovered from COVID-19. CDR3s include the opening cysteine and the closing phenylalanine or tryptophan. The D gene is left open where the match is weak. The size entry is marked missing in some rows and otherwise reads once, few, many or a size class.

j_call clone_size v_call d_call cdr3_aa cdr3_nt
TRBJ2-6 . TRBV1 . CTSSQDSSGSSGANVLTF TGCACCAGCAGCCAAGATAGTAGCGGGAGCTCTGGGGCCAACGTCCTGACTTTC
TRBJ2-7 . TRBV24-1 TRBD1 CATSDPRDRNTYEQYF TGTGCCACCAGTGACCCCCGGGACAGGAACACCTACGAGCAGTACTTC
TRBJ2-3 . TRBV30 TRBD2 CAWSVRLAGATDTQYF TGTGCCTGGAGTGTACGCCTAGCGGGCGCCACAGATACGCAGTATTTT
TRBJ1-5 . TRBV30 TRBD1 CAWSPGQSYSNQPQHF TGTGCCTGGAGTCCGGGACAGTCTTATAGCAATCAGCCCCAGCATTTT
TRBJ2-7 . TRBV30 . CAWSVTGNSYEQYF TGTGCCTGGAGTGTAACAGGGAACTCCTACGAGCAGTACTTC
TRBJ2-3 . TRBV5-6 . CASSSRVGTQYF TGTGCCAGCAGCTCCAGGGTCGGTACGCAGTATTTT
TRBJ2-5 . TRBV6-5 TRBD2 CASSLGTSLTQYF TGTGCCAGCAGTCTCGGGACTAGCTTGACCCAGTACTTC
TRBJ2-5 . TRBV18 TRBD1 CASSPPDRDRETQYF TGTGCCAGCTCACCACCGGACAGGGACCGTGAGACCCAGTACTTC
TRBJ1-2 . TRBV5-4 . CASSLTGSNYGYTF TGTGCCAGCAGCTTGACAGGTTCTAACTATGGCTACACCTTC
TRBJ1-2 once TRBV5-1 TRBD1 CASSSRQGANYGYTF TGCGCCAGCAGCTCAAGACAGGGCGCTAACTATGGCTACACCTTC
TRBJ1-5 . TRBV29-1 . CSVEGALAWDSNQPQHF TGCAGCGTTGAGGGAGCCCTCGCCTGGGACTCAAATCAGCCCCAGCATTTT
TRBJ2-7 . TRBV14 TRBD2 CAPSQREGQSYEQYF TGTGCCCCCAGCCAGCGGGAGGGCCAATCCTACGAGCAGTACTTC
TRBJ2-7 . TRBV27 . CASSLVGSSYEQYF TGTGCCAGCAGTTTGGTAGGGAGCTCCTACGAGCAGTACTTC
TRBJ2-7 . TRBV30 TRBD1 CAWAMTGEAYEQYF TGTGCCTGGGCCATGACAGGGGAAGCCTACGAGCAGTACTTC
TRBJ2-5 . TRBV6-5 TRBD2 CASRGGGEVAQYF TGTGCCAGCAGGGGCGGGGGTGAGGTGGCCCAGTACTTC
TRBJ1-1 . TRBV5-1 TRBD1 CASSLETGWPEAFF TGCGCCAGCAGCCTAGAGACAGGGTGGCCTGAAGCTTTCTTT
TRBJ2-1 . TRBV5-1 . CASSLVGGEQFF TGCGCCAGCAGCTTGGTCGGGGGTGAGCAGTTCTTC
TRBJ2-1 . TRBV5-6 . CASGAGGTYNEQFF TGTGCCAGCGGCGCAGGGGGGACCTACAATGAGCAGTTCTTC
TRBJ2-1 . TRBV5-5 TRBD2 CASILEAGGYNEQFF TGTGCCAGCATCCTCGAAGCGGGAGGGTACAATGAGCAGTTCTTC
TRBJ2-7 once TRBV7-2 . CASSFGVGLAYEQYF TGTGCCAGCAGCTTCGGGGTGGGTCTCGCCTACGAGCAGTACTTC
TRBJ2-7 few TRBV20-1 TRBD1 CSASLSAGGLVLNPYEQYF TGCAGTGCTAGTCTCTCCGCAGGGGGCTTAGTTCTCAATCCCTACGAGCAGTACTTC
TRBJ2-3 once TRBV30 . CAWSNGPGADTQYF TGTGCCTGGAGTAACGGACCAGGGGCAGATACGCAGTATTTT
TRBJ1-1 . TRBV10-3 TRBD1 CAISQTGRNTEAFF TGTGCCATCAGTCAGACAGGGCGTAACACTGAAGCTTTCTTT
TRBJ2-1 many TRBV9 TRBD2 CASSVRTSGSGEQFF TGTGCCAGCAGCGTCCGGACTAGCGGGAGCGGTGAGCAGTTCTTC
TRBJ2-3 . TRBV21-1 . CASSKAPFRREFMYTQYF TGTGCCAGCAGCAAAGCCCCCTTTCGGCGGGAGTTTATGTATACGCAGTATTTT
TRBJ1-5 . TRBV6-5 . CASSYNRQGQPQHF TGTGCCAGCAGTTACAATCGTCAGGGACAGCCCCAGCATTTT
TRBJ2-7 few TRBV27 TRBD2 CASSLTSGRSNEQYF TGTGCCAGCAGTCTAACTAGCGGGAGGTCAAACGAGCAGTACTTC
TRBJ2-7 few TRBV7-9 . CASSARTDWGEQYF TGTGCCAGCAGCGCGCGGACAGACTGGGGCGAGCAGTACTTC
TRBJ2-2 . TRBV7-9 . CASFLSHTGELFF TGTGCCAGCTTTCTTTCCCACACCGGGGAGCTGTTTTTT
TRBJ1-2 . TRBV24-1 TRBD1 CATSDAGGEGYTF TGTGCCACCAGTGATGCAGGGGGAGAAGGCTACACCTTC
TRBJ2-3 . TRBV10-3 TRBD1 CAIRPDRGHLDTQYF TGTGCCATCAGGCCGGACAGGGGGCATTTAGATACGCAGTATTTT
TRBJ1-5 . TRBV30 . CAWSVSGSRNQPQHF TGTGCCTGGAGTGTATCAGGGTCACGCAATCAGCCCCAGCATTTT
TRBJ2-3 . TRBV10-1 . CASSRDTTDTQYF TGCGCCAGCAGCCGGGACACCACAGATACGCAGTATTTT
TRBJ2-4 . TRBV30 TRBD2 CAWSYLVAGGAKNIQYF TGTGCCTGGAGCTACCTAGTAGCGGGTGGAGCCAAAAACATTCAGTACTTC
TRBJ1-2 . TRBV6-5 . CASSYSEGGSYGYTF TGTGCCAGCAGTTACTCGGAGGGAGGGTCTTATGGCTACACCTTC
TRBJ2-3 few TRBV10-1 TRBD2 CASSEERAGGLDTQYF TGCGCCAGCAGTGAAGAGAGGGCGGGAGGGCTAGATACGCAGTATTTT
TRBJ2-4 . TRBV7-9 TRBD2 CASSFSGGGLDIQYF TGTGCCAGCAGCTTCTCCGGCGGGGGGCTTGACATTCAGTACTTC
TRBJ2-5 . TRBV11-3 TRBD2 CASSRSTSGYQETQYF TGTGCCAGCAGCCGATCGACTAGCGGGTACCAAGAGACCCAGTACTTC
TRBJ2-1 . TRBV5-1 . CASSLVAGSNEQFF TGCGCCAGCAGCTTGGTTGCAGGGTCGAATGAGCAGTTCTTC
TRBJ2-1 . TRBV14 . CASSQLQGLSSYNEQFF TGTGCCAGCAGCCAACTACAGGGCCTAAGCTCCTACAATGAGCAGTTCTTC
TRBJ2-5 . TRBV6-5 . CASRNLRVGETQYF TGTGCCAGCAGAAACCTCAGGGTGGGAGAGACCCAGTACTTC
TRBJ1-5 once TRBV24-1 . CATSDLQRQPQHF TGTGCCACCAGTGATCTTCAGCGGCAGCCCCAGCATTTT
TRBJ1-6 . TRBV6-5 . CASSYSWELSSPLHF TGTGCCAGCAGTTACTCATGGGAGCTTAGTTCACCCCTCCACTTT
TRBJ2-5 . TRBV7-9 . CASSLYVETQYF TGTGCCAGCAGCTTATATGTCGAGACCCAGTACTTC
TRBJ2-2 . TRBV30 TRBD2 CAWRPPGGAVYTGELFF TGTGCCTGGAGGCCCCCCGGGGGGGCGGTCTACACCGGGGAGCTGTTTTTT
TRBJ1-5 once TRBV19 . CASSIGPREGPSNQPQHF TGTGCCAGTAGTATAGGTCCCCGGGAGGGCCCTAGCAATCAGCCCCAGCATTTT
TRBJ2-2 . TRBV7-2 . CASSLDLRRTGELFF TGTGCCAGCAGCTTAGACCTAAGAAGAACCGGGGAGCTGTTTTTT
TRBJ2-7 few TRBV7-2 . CASSSRTGPYEQYF TGTGCCAGCAGCTCGAGAACAGGGCCCTACGAGCAGTACTTC
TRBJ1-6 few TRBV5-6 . CASSLGPAGVVSPLHF TGTGCCAGCAGCTTGGGACCTGCAGGGGTGGTTTCACCCCTCCACTTT
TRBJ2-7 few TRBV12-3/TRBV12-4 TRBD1 CASSTGTGYEQYF TGTGCCAGCAGTACCGGGACAGGCTACGAGCAGTACTTC
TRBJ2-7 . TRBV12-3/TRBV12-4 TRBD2 CASRGAGAYEQYF TGTGCCAGCAGGGGAGCGGGAGCCTACGAGCAGTACTTC
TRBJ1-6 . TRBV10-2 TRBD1 CASSRGQEPHF TGCGCCAGCAGTCGTGGACAGGAACCGCACTTT
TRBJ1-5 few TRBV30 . CAWSAREGLRQPQHF TGTGCCTGGAGTGCCCGCGAGGGCCTAAGGCAGCCCCAGCATTTT
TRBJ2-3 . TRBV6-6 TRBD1 CASCPGQGSSLNTDTQYF TGTGCCAGCTGTCCTGGACAGGGGTCCTCGTTGAACACAGATACGCAGTATTTT
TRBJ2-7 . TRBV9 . CASSFGDSSYEQYF TGTGCCAGCAGCTTCGGGGATTCCTCCTACGAGCAGTACTTC
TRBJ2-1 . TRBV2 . CASSEGARGYNEQFF TGTGCCAGCAGTGAAGGTGCCAGGGGCTACAATGAGCAGTTCTTC
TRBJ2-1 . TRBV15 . CATSRGQNNYNEQFF TGTGCCACCAGCAGAGGACAGAATAACTACAATGAGCAGTTCTTC
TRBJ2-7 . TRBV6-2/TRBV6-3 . CASSLNSYEQYF TGTGCCAGCAGTTTAAACAGTTACGAGCAGTACTTC
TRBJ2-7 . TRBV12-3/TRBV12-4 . CASSLTGPYEQYF TGTGCCAGCAGTTTAACAGGGCCCTACGAGCAGTACTTC
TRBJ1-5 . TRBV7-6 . CASSLVSGMGQPQHF TGTGCCAGCAGCTTAGTTTCGGGAATGGGTCAGCCCCAGCATTTT